This TCR beta chain was captured in a study of regulatory T cells in long-lasting Graves disease. About the study: Graves' patients, diagnosed recently, had received antithyroid drugs under 3 months. Study-wide results and limits: Comparison showed that persistent patients shared more public clonotypes (about 2,700) than new patients (approximately 930).

CDR3 regions were amplified by Arm-PCR using iRepertoire HTBI primers to build TCR beta libraries. A single record per CDR3 protein comes from TCRdb applying MiXCR to the multiplex PCR reads. Among 450,000 to 600,000 distinct CDR3 sequences listed, approximately 13% were seen once. There are many counts of this clonotype. Its cognate antigen is unknown. Time point defined: newly diagnosed GD, antithyroid drugs for less than 3 months. RNA extracted from PBMCs served as the sequencing template. The V and J ends lost 1 base and 1 base respectively, with 5 bases between them. This CDR3 comprises 14 residues. CDR1 and CDR2 from the germline V gene are SEHNR and FQNEAQ (reference sequence). A further study also used this sample, focusing on T cells in Graves' hyperthyroidism and ophthalmopathy. That report adds: First-round RT-PCR with HTBI primers amplified the TCR CDR3 region. Blood also held most thyroid clonotypes expanded beyond 0.001.

The rearrangement uses TRBV7-9 and TRBJ2-1, with no clear D. The receptor's source is a young man with Graves disease. Here the sequenced sample was peripheral blood mononuclear cells (PBMCs), taken at new diagnosis, from a patient treated with antithyroid drugs. CDR3 DNA sequence: TGTGCCAGCAGCTTAGGGGTTTCCTACAATGAGCAGTTCTTC. Amino acids: CASSLGVSYNEQFF.